The 32 T cell receptor beta chains presented below share a single source sample, sequenced in a study of T cells expressing NK-cell markers. One entry per CDR3 protein, without DNA, is what TCRdb gives after re-calling the 5' RACE reads. The sample table sets out 500,000 to 700,000 distinct CDR3 sequences. The sequenced sample consisted of blood T cells: a sorted CD56 or NKG2C T cell subset, CD4+ or CD8+ T cells, or bulk PBMC T cells (not recorded which). The source of these receptors is a man younger than 35 in good health.

The chain carries TRBV20-1 and TRBJ2-3; TCRdb's D gene call, TRBD2, goes unchecked for lack of DNA. The CDR3 is made up of 17 amino acids. Germline CDR1 is DFQATT and CDR2 is SNEGSKA (reference sequence). CDR3 sequence: CSARRLAGGHRTDTQYF.

The chain has TRBV25-1 and TRBJ1-2; the D gene TCRdb calls, TRBD1, cannot be checked with no DNA. Germline V gives CDR1 MGHDK, CDR2 SYGVNS. This CDR3 has 15 residues. CDR3 sequence: CASSVGDRVIGGYTF.

The chain links TRBV24-1 to TRBJ2-1; TCRdb's assignment of TRBD2 cannot be checked, as there is no DNA. The CDR3 is 14 amino acids. From germline, CDR1 is KGHDR and CDR2 SFDVKD. The CDR3 loop reads CATSAGGRSNEQFF.

V gene TRBV2 combines with J gene TRBJ2-7. The CDR3 contains 11 residues. CDR1 and CDR2 from the germline V gene are SNHLY and FYNNEI. The CDR3 is CASSDGYEQYF. The full variable domain, its missing parts supplied by reference TRBV2 and TRBJ2-7, is EPEVTQTPSHQVTQMGQEVILRCVPISNHLYFYWYRQILGQKVEFLVSFYNNEISEKSEIFDDQFSVERPDGSNFTLKIRSTKLEDSAMYFCASSDGYEQYFGPGTRLTVT.

The chain combines TRBV20-1 with TRBJ1-1; with no DNA, the TCRdb D assignment of TRBD1 cannot be verified. The CDR3 covers 14 residues. Germline lookup yields CDR1 DFQATT and CDR2 SNEGSKA (reference sequence). The CDR3 here is CSAIPPRGYTEAFF.

The rearrangement joins TRBV15 to TRBJ1-5; TCRdb picks TRBD1, but there is no DNA to check that call. CDR1 and CDR2 from the germline V gene are LNHNV and YYDKDF (reference sequence). CDR3 size: 14 residues. The CDR3 here is CATSVGGSNQPQHF. Full variable domain (missing parts from reference TRBV15 and TRBJ1-5): DAMVIQNPRYQVTQFGKPVTLSCSQTLNHNVMYWYQQKSSQAPKLLFHYYDKDFNNEADTPDNFQSRRPNTSFCFLDIRSPGLGDTAMYLCATSVGGSNQPQHFGDGTRLSIL.

The chain carries TRBV5-1 and TRBJ2-2; TCRdb indicates TRBD2, and absent DNA this call remains unverified. The germline V gene has CDR1 SGHRS and CDR2 YFSETQ. The CDR3 covers 17 residues. CDR3 amino acids: CASSSLPSGSNTGELFF.

The genes are TRBV20-1 and TRBJ2-3. The CDR3 sequence is 13 residues long. CDR1 is DFQATT and CDR2 is SNEGSKA in the germline V gene (reference sequence). The CDR3 region is CSARGRSTDTQYF.

The chain has TRBV12-3 or TRBV12-4 and TRBJ2-1; the TCRdb call, TRBD2, lacks DNA for checking. The CDR3 is 16 amino acids. CDR3 sequence: CASTPGLAGPGNEQFF.

The chain couples TRBV6-1 to TRBJ2-3; TCRdb's D call of TRBD1 is untestable without DNA. Germline V gives CDR1 MNHNS, CDR2 SASEGT. There are 17 residues in the CDR3. The CDR3 spells CASSRPQIRGLGDTQYF.

The chain joins TRBV27 to TRBJ1-4; with no DNA, the TCRdb D assignment of TRBD1 cannot be verified. The CDR3 length is 17 residues. The germline V gene encodes CDR1 MNHEY and CDR2 SMNVEV (reference sequence). The CDR3 reads CASSFSEGFRSLEKLFF.

V is TRBV6-2 or TRBV6-3 and J is TRBJ2-1; the TCRdb call, TRBD2, lacks DNA for checking. The CDR3 loop spans 17 amino acids. Germline assignment: CDR1 MNHEY and CDR2 SVGEGT. This CDR3 reads CASSYSPTSGIYNEQFF.

V and J are TRBV5-1 and TRBJ2-3; TCRdb gives TRBD1 as the D gene, but with no DNA this cannot be confirmed. There are 14 residues in the CDR3. Germline V gene lookup returns CDR1 SGHRS and CDR2 YFSETQ. CDR3 in amino acids: CASSLMTGQDTQYF.

The chain's CDR3 is CASSLWGKGPLGDETQYF. V and J are TRBV5-1 and TRBJ2-5; the D call of TRBD2 rests on TCRdb alone, since no DNA is present to check it. The CDR3 consists of 18 residues. Germline values: CDR1 SGHRS, CDR2 YFSETQ. Based on the CDR3 plus reference TRBV5-1 and TRBJ2-5, the full variable domain is KAGVTQTPRYLIKTRGQQVTLSCSPISGHRSVSWYQQTPGQGLQFLFEYFSETQRNKGNFPGRFSGRQFSNSRSEMNVSTLELGDSALYLCASSLWGKGPLGDETQYFGPGTRLLVL.

This chain links TRBV6-2 or TRBV6-3 with TRBJ2-1. The CDR3 has 16 residues. Germline V gives CDR1 MNHEY, CDR2 SVGEGT. The CDR3 sequence is CASSYSIYSSYNEQFF.

V and J are TRBV7-6 and TRBJ2-1; TCRdb indicates TRBD2, and absent DNA this call remains unverified. The length of the CDR3 is 15 residues. Germline values: CDR1 SGHVS, CDR2 FNYEAQ. The chain's CDR3 is CASSRGLAGGSEKFF.

The V call is TRBV4-2, the J call TRBJ2-5; TCRdb returns TRBD1, unconfirmable since there is no DNA. CDR3 length: 14 residues. The V gene's germline CDR1 is LGHNA and CDR2 YNFKEQ. The CDR3: CASSHEDRGETQYF.

The rearrangement uses TRBV9 and TRBJ2-1; there is no DNA to check the TCRdb D call of TRBD2. The CDR3 loop spans 18 amino acids. Germline V gene sequence: CDR1 SGDLS, CDR2 YYNGEE. The CDR3 spells CASSVDGGRAGLGDEQFF. The full variable domain, its missing parts supplied by reference TRBV9 and TRBJ2-1, is DSGVTQTPKHLITATGQRVTLRCSPRSGDLSVYWYQQSLDQGLQFLIQYYNGEERAKGNILERFSAQQFPDLHSELNLSSLELGDSALYFCASSVDGGRAGLGDEQFFGPGTRLTVL.

The CDR3 here is CASRKESLHTGELFF. The chain carries TRBV5-1 and TRBJ2-2; TCRdb proposes TRBD2, but this gene call is untestable without DNA. Germline CDR1 SGHRS, CDR2 YFSETQ. This CDR3 has 15 residues.

The chain carries TRBV3-1 and TRBJ1-2. In germline, CDR1 is LGHDT, CDR2 YNNKEL (reference sequence). This CDR3 has 13 residues. The CDR3 sequence: CASSARGTHGYTF.

The chain joins TRBV5-1 to TRBJ2-6; as DNA is missing, the TRBD2 call by TCRdb cannot be tested. Germline CDR1 and CDR2: SGHRS and YFSETQ. The CDR3 has 17 amino acids. Here the CDR3 reads CASSRTRGSTGANVLTF.

The chain is built from TRBV9 and TRBJ1-4; TCRdb's assignment of TRBD1 cannot be checked, as there is no DNA. Germline assignment: CDR1 SGDLS and CDR2 YYNGEE. The CDR3 is 15 amino acids. The CDR3 here is CASSVMTGGNEKLFF.

This sequence joins TRBV3-1 and TRBJ2-2. Germline V gene sequence: CDR1 LGHDT, CDR2 YNNKEL (reference sequence). The CDR3 has 13 amino acids. The chain's CDR3 is CASSQGTVGELFF.

The rearrangement links TRBV4-2 to TRBJ1-4. The germline V gene has CDR1 LGHNA and CDR2 YNFKEQ. The CDR3 totals 13 residues. CDR3 residues: CASSQDMGEKLFF.

V and J are TRBV5-6 and TRBJ1-1. The CDR3 length is 14 residues. In germline, CDR1 is SGHDT, CDR2 YYEEEE. CDR3 region: CASSLLRDDTEAFF.

The chain carries TRBV7-9 and TRBJ2-7; TCRdb picks TRBD1, but there is no DNA to check that call. This CDR3 is 15 amino acids long. Germline V gene lookup returns CDR1 SEHNR and CDR2 FQNEAQ (reference sequence). CDR3 amino acids: CASSLWQGQHYEQYF.

The J gene is TRBJ2-2, the V gene TRBV4-2; the TCRdb D gene call, TRBD2, has no DNA to confirm it. This CDR3 spans 17 amino acids. Germline lookup yields CDR1 LGHNA and CDR2 YNFKEQ. This CDR3 reads CASSPPQGSPSARELFF.

This chain connects TRBV4-2 to TRBJ2-7; TCRdb selects TRBD1, and the lack of DNA leaves this call unchecked. Germline V lookup: CDR1 LGHNA, CDR2 YNFKEQ. The CDR3 length is 16 residues. The CDR3 sequence is CASSQDPPDRGGEQYF.

This chain joins TRBV2 and TRBJ2-3; no DNA is available, so the TRBD1 call from TCRdb remains unchecked. Looked up from germline, CDR1 is SNHLY and CDR2 is FYNNEI. The CDR3 contains 11 residues. CDR3 sequence reads: CAGQGAYTQYF.

This chain joins TRBV30 and TRBJ2-7. Germline V gene sequence: CDR1 GTSNPN, CDR2 SVGIG (reference sequence). This CDR3 contains 11 residues. This CDR3 reads CACTGGYEQYF.

This rearrangement joins TRBV10-3 to TRBJ2-3. CDR1 ENHRY and CDR2 SYGVKD come from the germline V gene. The CDR3 extends over 16 amino acids. CDR3 sequence reads: CAISESGGASTDTQYF.

This sequence joins TRBV4-2 and TRBJ2-5; there is no DNA to check the TCRdb D call of TRBD1. The CDR3 extends over 15 amino acids. Germline CDR1 and CDR2: LGHNA and YNFKEQ. CDR3 region: CASSHGEQGTETQYF.